This TCR beta chain is drawn from a study of T cell repertoires in cytomegalovirus infection (dated by TCRdb to about 2019). In the study overall: Peptide stimulations targeted recently identified HLA-C-restricted CMV epitopes, whose presentation resists viral immunomodulation, together with well-studied HLA-B-restricted epitopes. Donor HLA type was relevant to the analysis, as public TCR beta signatures indicated carriage of CMV infection together with the matching HLA type.

Note on this clonotype: Its binding antigen is unknown. Nothing much larger sits one base from this clone, and base qualities are not available.

The sequencer listed for this sample is Illumina HiSeq 1500. TCRdb reprocessing: public reads trimmed at Q25 with fastp, clones called with MiXCR, in-frame beta chains kept. CDR3 protein duplicates are merged, each entry listing the most common genes and DNA. The sample profile shows over 250,000 distinct CDR3 sequences; about 20% of them were found once. Of the sample, about 21% falls within the top ten clones. The CDR3 holds 12 amino acids from the cysteine to the phenylalanine. Kept here is only the CDR3 DNA, which spans 36 bases and is read in frame from base 1. V gives up 4 bases and J gives up 3 bases, and the segment between their germline ends measures 9 bases. Looking up the germline V gene yields CDR1 SQVTM and CDR2 ANQGSEA. The research as a whole found: In the ex vivo response, HLA-C-restricted CMV-specific TCR beta clonotypes were dominant, and in two of eight donors the single most frequent clonotype came from this HLA-C-restricted group. In both this cohort and an independent roughly 350-donor cohort, the cumulative frequency of public TCR beta family members distinguished carriers of CMV infection plus the relevant HLA type.

The meaning of the sample's treatment or condition label: in vitro stimulation with specific CMV peptide epitopes to enrich CMV-specific T cells. The sequences come from cultured PBMCs, collected from culture after CMV antigen stimulation. This TCR came from a human donor in good health (CMV status not recorded). Some clones in this sample may be carry-over from other donors' samples. The chain is made from TRBV29-1 and TRBJ2-5, with no reliable assignment of the D segment. The nucleotide sequence reads TGCAGCGTTGGTAGGCTAGAAGAGACCCAGTACTTC. Translation gives CSVGRLEETQYF.